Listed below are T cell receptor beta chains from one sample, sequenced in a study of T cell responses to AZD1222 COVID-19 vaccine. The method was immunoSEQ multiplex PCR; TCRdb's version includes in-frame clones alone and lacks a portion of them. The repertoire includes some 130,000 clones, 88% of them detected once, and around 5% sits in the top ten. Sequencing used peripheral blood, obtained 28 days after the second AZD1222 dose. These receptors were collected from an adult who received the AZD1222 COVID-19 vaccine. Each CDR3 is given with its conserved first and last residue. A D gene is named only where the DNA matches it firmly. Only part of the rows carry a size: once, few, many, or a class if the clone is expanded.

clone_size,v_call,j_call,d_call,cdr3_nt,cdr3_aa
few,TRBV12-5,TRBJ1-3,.,TGTGCTAGTGCCACGCATGGGCTTGCAGGGGCCGCCTCTGGAAACACCATATATTTT,CASATHGLAGAASGNTIYF
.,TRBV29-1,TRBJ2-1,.,TGCAGCGTGGGGACTCCGCTGCACTACAATGAGCAGTTCTTC,CSVGTPLHYNEQFF
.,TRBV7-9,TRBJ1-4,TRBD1,TGTGCCAGCAGCTTACGGGGGGACAGTTTCGAAAAACTGTTTTTT,CASSLRGDSFEKLFF
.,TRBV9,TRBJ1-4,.,TGTGCCAGCAGCGCCAAGACAACTAATGAAAAACTGTTTTTT,CASSAKTTNEKLFF
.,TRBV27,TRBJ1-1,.,TGTGCCAGCAGTTTAGGGACGGAAGGAAAGACTGAAGCTTTCTTT,CASSLGTEGKTEAFF
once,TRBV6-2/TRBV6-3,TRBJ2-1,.,TGTGCCAGCAGTTGGAGGGGAGAGCAGTTCTTC,CASSWRGEQFF
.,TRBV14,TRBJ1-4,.,TGTGCCAGCAGCCAATCCTTCGGGAGCCGGGAAAAACTGTTTTTT,CASSQSFGSREKLFF
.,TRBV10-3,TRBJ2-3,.,TGTGCCATCAGTGACATCGGGGCGTACACAGATACGCAGTATTTT,CAISDIGAYTDTQYF
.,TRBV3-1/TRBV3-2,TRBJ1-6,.,TGTGCCAGCAGCCAAGTTATAAGGAAGCAGGCCGAACCCCTCCACTTT,CASSQVIRKQAEPLHF
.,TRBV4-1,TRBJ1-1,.,TGCGCCAGCAGCCAAACGGGGGCGCGCAGAACTGAAGCTTTCTTT,CASSQTGARRTEAFF
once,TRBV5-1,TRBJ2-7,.,TGCGCCAGCAGCTTGGTTCCCGCCTCCCACGAGCAGTACTTC,CASSLVPASHEQYF